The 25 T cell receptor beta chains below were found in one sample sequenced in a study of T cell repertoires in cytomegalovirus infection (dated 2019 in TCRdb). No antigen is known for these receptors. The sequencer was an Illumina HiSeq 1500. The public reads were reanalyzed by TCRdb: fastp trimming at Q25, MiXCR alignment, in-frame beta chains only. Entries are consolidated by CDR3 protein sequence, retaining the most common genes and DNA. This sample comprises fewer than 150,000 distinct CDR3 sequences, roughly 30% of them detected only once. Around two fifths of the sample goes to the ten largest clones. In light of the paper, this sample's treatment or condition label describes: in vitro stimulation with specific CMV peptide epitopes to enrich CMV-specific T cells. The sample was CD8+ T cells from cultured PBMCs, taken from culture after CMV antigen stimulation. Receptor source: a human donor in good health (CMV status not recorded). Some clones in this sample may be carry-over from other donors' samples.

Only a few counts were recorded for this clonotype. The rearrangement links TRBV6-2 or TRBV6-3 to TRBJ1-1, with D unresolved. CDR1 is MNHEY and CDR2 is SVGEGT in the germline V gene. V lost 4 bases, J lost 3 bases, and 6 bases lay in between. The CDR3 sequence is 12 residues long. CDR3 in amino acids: CASSLAHTEAFF. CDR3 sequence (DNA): TGTGCCAGCAGTTTGGCGCACACTGAAGCTTTCTTT.

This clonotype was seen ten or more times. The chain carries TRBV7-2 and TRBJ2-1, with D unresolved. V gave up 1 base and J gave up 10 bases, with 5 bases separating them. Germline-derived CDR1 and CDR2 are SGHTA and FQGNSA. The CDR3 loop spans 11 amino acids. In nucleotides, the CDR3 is TGTGCCAGCAGCTTAGTTGGGGAGCAGTTCTTC. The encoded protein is CASSLVGEQFF.

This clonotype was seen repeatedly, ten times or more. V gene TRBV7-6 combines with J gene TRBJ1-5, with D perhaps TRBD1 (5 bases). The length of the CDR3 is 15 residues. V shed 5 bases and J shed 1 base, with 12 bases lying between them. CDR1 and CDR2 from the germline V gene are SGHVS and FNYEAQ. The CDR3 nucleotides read TGTGCCAGCAGCCCGCTGGACATGAGCAATCAGCCCCAGCATTTT. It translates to CASSPLDMSNQPQHF.

CDR3 protein: CASTRREAFNYGYTF. In DNA, the CDR3 is TGTGCCAGCACCCGCCGGGAAGCCTTCAACTATGGCTACACCTTC. The chain links TRBV7-2 to TRBJ1-2; the D is unclear. With 7 bases removed from V and 2 bases from J, the gap between germline ends came to 17 bases. Germline V lookup: CDR1 SGHTA, CDR2 FQGNSA. There are 15 residues in the CDR3.

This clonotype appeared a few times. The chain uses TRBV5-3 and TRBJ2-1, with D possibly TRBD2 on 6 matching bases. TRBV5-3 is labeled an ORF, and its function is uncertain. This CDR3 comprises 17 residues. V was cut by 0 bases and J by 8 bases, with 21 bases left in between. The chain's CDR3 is CARSLVRGGARNDEQFF. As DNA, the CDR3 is TGTGCCAGAAGCTTGGTGCGTGGAGGGGCGCGGAACGATGAGCAGTTCTTC.

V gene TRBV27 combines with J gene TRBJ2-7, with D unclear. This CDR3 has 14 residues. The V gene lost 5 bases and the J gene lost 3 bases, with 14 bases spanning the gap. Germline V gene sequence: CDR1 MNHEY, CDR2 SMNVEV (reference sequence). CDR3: CASSKTRGDYEQYF. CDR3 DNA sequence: TGTGCCAGCAGTAAAACCCGCGGCGACTACGAGCAGTACTTC.

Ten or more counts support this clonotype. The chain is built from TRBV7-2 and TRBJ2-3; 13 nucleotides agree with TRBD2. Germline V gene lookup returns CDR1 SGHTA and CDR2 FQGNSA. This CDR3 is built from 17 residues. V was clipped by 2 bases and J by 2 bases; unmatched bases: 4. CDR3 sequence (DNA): TGTGCCAGCAGCTTACCGGGACTAGCGGGGAACACAGATACGCAGTATTTT. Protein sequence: CASSLPGLAGNTDTQYF.

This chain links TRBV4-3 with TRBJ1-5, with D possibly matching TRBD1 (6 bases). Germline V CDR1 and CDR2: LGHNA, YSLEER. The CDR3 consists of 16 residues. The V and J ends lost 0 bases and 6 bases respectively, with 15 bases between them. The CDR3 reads CASSQELGGAVQPQHF. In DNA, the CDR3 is TGCGCCAGCAGCCAAGAGTTAGGGGGGGCCGTTCAGCCCCAGCATTTT.

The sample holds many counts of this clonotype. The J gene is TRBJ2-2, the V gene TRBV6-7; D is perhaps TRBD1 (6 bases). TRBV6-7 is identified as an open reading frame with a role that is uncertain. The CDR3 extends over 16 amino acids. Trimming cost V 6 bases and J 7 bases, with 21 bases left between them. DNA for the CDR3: TGTGCCAGCAGCAGAAACCCGGACAGTTGGTTCGGGGAGCTGTTTTTT. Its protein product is CASSRNPDSWFGELFF.

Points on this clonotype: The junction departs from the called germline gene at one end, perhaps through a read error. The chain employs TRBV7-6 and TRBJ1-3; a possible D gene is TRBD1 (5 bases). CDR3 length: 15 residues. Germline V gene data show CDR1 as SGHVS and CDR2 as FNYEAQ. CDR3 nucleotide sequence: TGTGCTAGCAGCTTAGAGGCAGGGTCTGGAAACACCATATATTTT. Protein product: CASSLEAGSGNTIYF. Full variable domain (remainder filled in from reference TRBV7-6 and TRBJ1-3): GAGVSQSPRYKVTKRGQDVALRCDPISGHVSLYWYRQALGQGPEFLTYFNYEAQQDKSGLPNDRFSAERPEGSISTLTIQRTEQRDSAMYRCASSLEAGSGNTIYFGEGSWLTVV.

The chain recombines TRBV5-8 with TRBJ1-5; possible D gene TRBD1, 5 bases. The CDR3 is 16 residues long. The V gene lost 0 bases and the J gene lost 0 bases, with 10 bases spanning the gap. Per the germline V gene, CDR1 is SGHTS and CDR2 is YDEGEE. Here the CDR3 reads CASSLVRQLSNQPQHF. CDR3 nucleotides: TGTGCCAGCAGCTTGGTGCGACAGCTTAGCAATCAGCCCCAGCATTTT.

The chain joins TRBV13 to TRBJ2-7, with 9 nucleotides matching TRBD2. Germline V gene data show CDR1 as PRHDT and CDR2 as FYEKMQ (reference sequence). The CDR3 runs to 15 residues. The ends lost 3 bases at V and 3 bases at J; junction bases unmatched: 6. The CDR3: CASSFRSGGIYEQYF. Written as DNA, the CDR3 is TGTGCCAGCAGCTTTAGAAGCGGGGGGATCTACGAGCAGTACTTC. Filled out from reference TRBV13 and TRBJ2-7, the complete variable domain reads AAGVIQSPRHLIKEKRETATLKCYPIPRHDTVYWYQQGPGQDPQFLISFYEKMQSDKGSIPDRFSAQQFSDYHSELNMSSLELGDSALYFCASSFRSGGIYEQYFGPGTRLTVT.

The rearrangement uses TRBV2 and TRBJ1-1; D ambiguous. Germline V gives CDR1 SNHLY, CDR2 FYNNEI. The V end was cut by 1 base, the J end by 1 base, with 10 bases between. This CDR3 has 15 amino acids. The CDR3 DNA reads TGTGCCAGCAGTGAAGACAGACTTCGGAACACTGAAGCTTTCTTT. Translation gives CASSEDRLRNTEAFF.

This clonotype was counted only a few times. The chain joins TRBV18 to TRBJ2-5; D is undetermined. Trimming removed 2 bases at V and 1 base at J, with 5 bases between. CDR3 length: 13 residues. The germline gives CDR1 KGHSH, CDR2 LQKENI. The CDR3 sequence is CASSPVGQETQYF. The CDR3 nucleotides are TGTGCCAGCTCACCAGTCGGCCAAGAGACCCAGTACTTC. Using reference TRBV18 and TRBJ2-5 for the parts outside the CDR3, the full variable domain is NAGVMQNPRHLVRRRGQEARLRCSPMKGHSHVYWYRQLPEEGLKFMVYLQKENIIDESGMPKERFSAEFPKEGPSILRIQQVVRGDSAAYFCASSPVGQETQYFGPGTRLLVL.

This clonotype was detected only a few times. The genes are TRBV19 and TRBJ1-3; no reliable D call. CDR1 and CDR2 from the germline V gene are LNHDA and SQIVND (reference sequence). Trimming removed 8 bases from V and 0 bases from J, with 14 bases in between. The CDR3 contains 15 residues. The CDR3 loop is CASQPDTDSGNTIYF. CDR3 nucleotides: TGTGCCAGTCAGCCCGACACAGACTCTGGAAACACCATATATTTT.

The CDR3: CASSIPPGTGTDTQYF. CDR3 DNA sequence: TGTGCCAGTAGTATCCCCCCCGGGACAGGAACAGATACGCAGTATTTT. This chain connects TRBV19 to TRBJ2-3; 8 positions match TRBD1. Trimming removed 3 bases from V and 3 bases from J; junction bases left unmatched: 8. CDR1 LNHDA and CDR2 SQIVND come from the germline V gene (reference sequence). The CDR3 runs 16 residues.

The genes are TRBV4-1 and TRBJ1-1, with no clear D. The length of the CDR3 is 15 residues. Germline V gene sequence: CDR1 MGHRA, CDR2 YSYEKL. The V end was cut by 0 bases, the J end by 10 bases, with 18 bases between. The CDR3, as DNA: TGCGCCAGCAGCCAAGAATACGGCTACCCCCTCGGAGCTTTCTTT. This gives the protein CASSQEYGYPLGAFF.

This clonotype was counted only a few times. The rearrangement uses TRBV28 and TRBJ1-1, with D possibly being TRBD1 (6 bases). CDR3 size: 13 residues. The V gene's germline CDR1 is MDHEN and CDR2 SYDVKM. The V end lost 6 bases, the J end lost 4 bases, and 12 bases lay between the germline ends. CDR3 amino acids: CASRKGGVTEAFF. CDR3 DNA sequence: TGTGCCAGCAGGAAAGGGGGAGTCACTGAAGCTTTCTTT.

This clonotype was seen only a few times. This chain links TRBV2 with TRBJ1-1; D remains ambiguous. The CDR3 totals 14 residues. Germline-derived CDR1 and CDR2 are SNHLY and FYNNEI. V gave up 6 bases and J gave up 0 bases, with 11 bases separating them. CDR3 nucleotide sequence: TGTGCCAGCAGGAGCAGAGAGCTGAACACTGAAGCTTTCTTT. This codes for CASRSRELNTEAFF.

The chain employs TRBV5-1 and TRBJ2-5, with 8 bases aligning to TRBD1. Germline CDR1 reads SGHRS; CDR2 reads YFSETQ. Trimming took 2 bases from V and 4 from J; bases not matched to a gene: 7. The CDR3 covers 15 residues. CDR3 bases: TGCGCCAGCAGCTTAGCAGGGGGCGGCCTAGAGACCCAGTACTTC. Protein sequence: CASSLAGGGLETQYF. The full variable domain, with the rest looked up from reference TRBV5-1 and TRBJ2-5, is KAGVTQTPRYLIKTRGQQVTLSCSPISGHRSVSWYQQTPGQGLQFLFEYFSETQRNKGNFPGRFSGRQFSNSRSEMNVSTLELGDSALYLCASSLAGGGLETQYFGPGTRLLVL.

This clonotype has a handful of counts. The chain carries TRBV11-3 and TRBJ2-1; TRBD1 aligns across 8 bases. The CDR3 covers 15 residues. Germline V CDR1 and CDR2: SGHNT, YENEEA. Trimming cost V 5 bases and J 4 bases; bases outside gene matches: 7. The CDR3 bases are TGTGCCAGCAGCCCCGACAGGGGCCAATACAATGAGCAGTTCTTC. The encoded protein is CASSPDRGQYNEQFF.

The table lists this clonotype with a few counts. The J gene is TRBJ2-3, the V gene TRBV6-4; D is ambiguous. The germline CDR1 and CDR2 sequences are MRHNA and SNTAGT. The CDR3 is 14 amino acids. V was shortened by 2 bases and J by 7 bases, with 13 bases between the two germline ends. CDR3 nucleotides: TGTGCCAGCAGTGACCCCGAACTTATTCATACGCAGTATTTT. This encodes CASSDPELIHTQYF.

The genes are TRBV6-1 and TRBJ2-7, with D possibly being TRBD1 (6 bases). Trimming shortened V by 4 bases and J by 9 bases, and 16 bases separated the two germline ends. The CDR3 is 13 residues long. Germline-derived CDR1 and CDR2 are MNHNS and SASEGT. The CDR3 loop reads CASSGRDTHPQYF. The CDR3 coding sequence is TGTGCCAGCAGTGGAAGGGACACCCACCCGCAGTACTTC.

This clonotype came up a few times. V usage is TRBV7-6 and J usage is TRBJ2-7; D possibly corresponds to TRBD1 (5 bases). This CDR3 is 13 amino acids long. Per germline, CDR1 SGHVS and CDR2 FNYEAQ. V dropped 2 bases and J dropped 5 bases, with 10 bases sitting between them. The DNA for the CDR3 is TGTGCCAGCAGCTTACAGGGAACCCACGAGCAGTACTTC. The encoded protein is CASSLQGTHEQYF.

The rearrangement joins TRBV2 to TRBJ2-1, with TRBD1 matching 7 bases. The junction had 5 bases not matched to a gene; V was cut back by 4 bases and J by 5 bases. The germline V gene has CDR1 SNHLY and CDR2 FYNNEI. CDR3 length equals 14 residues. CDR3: CASSALGTDNEQFF. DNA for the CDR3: TGTGCCAGCAGTGCCCTTGGGACAGACAATGAGCAGTTCTTC.